A selection of T cell receptor beta chains follows, all from one sample in a study of cytomegalovirus exposure and HLA in healthy donors. The table came from immunoSEQ multiplex PCR; TCRdb's copy has only in-frame clones and leaves some out. Of about 110,000 clones in the sample, roughly four fifths were seen once. The sample comprised PBMCs. These receptors were collected from a male donor in good health and CMV-seropositive. The CDR3 runs from the conserved cysteine through the conserved F or W. A D gene is named only where the DNA matches it firmly. Clone size, where shown, is once, few, many, or a class for clones that have expanded.

abundance | j_gene | v_gene | d_gene | CDR3aa | CDR3nt
NA | TRBJ2-2 | TRBV15 | NA | CATEKVVTGELFF | TGTGCCACCGAGAAAGTCGTGACCGGGGAGCTGTTTTTT
NA | TRBJ2-1 | TRBV19 | TRBD1 | CASSIGDRVSYNEQFF | TGTGCCAGTAGTATAGGGGACAGGGTCTCCTACAATGAGCAGTTCTTC
NA | TRBJ2-7 | TRBV5-6 | TRBD2 | CASSSGLAGGDEQYF | TGTGCCAGCAGCTCAGGACTAGCGGGGGGCGACGAGCAGTACTTC
NA | TRBJ1-1 | TRBV19 | NA | CASYYSVNREAFF | TGTGCCAGTTATTACAGCGTGAACAGGGAAGCTTTCTTT
NA | TRBJ2-7 | TRBV6-5 | NA | CASSYLPGQSREQYF | TGTGCCAGCAGTTACCTACCCGGACAGTCCCGCGAGCAGTACTTC
NA | TRBJ2-7 | TRBV28 | TRBD2 | CASSLGGYEQYF | TGTGCCAGCAGTTTGGGAGGGTACGAGCAGTACTTC
NA | TRBJ2-7 | TRBV4-3 | NA | CASSQDGVRGNTYEQYF | TGCGCCAGCAGCCAAGATGGTGTTCGGGGGAATACCTACGAGCAGTACTTC
few | TRBJ1-1 | TRBV4-1 | NA | CASSQEPGSGTEAFF | TGCGCCAGCAGCCAAGAACCGGGGTCAGGCACTGAAGCTTTCTTT
NA | TRBJ1-2 | TRBV6-5 | NA | CAAMEYTHGYTF | TGTGCCGCCATGGAGTACACGCATGGCTACACCTTC
NA | TRBJ2-7 | TRBV7-9 | NA | CASSLQGEQYF | TGTGCCAGCAGTCTTCAGGGGGAGCAGTACTTC
NA | TRBJ1-2 | TRBV7-9 | TRBD1 | CASSLALGQEIGGYTF | TGTGCCAGCAGCTTAGCACTGGGACAGGAAATCGGTGGCTACACCTTC
NA | TRBJ2-1 | TRBV19 | NA | CASSSRVEQFF | TGTGCCAGTAGTTCCCGGGTCGAGCAGTTCTTC
NA | TRBJ1-2 | TRBV2 | NA | CASSAGTSLGGYTF | TGTGCCAGCAGCGCCGGGACTTCGTTAGGGGGCTACACCTTC
NA | TRBJ2-6 | TRBV4-1 | TRBD1 | CASTDLTDRVSGANVLTF | TGCGCCAGCACCGACCTCACGGACAGGGTCTCTGGGGCCAACGTCCTGACTTTC
NA | TRBJ2-3 | TRBV2 | TRBD2 | CASSGTSGGAGTDTQYF | TGTGCCAGCAGTGGGACTAGCGGGGGGGCGGGCACAGATACGCAGTATTTT
NA | TRBJ2-3 | TRBV7-9 | NA | CASRKTNQRTDTQYF | TGTGCCAGCAGAAAGACTAATCAACGCACAGATACGCAGTATTTT
few | TRBJ2-1 | TRBV5-5 | TRBD2 | CASSLRLAGNRGSYNEQFF | TGTGCCAGCAGCTTGAGGCTAGCGGGGAACCGCGGCTCCTACAATGAGCAGTTCTTC
NA | TRBJ2-5 | TRBV5-1 | TRBD2 | CASSLPEGGNQETQYF | TGCGCCAGCAGCCTCCCAGAGGGAGGGAACCAAGAGACCCAGTACTTC
NA | TRBJ2-3 | TRBV6-5 | NA | CASSLDRSTQYF | TGTGCCAGCAGCCTTGACAGGAGCACGCAGTATTTT
NA | TRBJ2-7 | TRBV7-2 | TRBD2 | CASSLGGTRREQYF | TGTGCCAGCAGCTTAGGTGGGACTAGGCGTGAGCAGTACTTC
NA | TRBJ2-7 | TRBV6-5 | NA | CASSYSVQDSSYEQYF | TGTGCCAGCAGTTACTCGGTCCAGGACAGCTCCTACGAGCAGTACTTC
few | TRBJ1-1 | TRBV30 | TRBD1 | CACTRGMNTEAFF | TGTGCCTGCACCAGGGGGATGAACACTGAAGCTTTCTTT
NA | TRBJ1-2 | TRBV7-9 | NA | CASSPLDNFYGYTF | TGTGCCAGCAGCCCCCTCGACAATTTCTATGGCTACACCTTC
NA | TRBJ2-3 | TRBV29-1 | TRBD1 | CSVHPDRGLRDTQYF | TGCAGCGTACATCCAGACAGGGGGCTTAGAGATACGCAGTATTTT
once | TRBJ2-3 | TRBV19 | NA | CASSITGNTQYF | TGTGCCAGTAGTATAACCGGGAATACGCAGTATTTT
NA | TRBJ2-7 | TRBV27 | NA | CASSPLGGPHSYEQYF | TGTGCCAGCAGTCCCCTGGGCGGGCCTCACTCCTACGAGCAGTACTTC
NA | TRBJ1-1 | TRBV7-9 | TRBD1 | CASSYDRGPTEAFF | TGTGCCAGCAGCTATGACAGGGGGCCCACTGAAGCTTTCTTT
NA | TRBJ1-1 | TRBV11-2 | NA | CASSLAWAGGGLMNTEAFF | TGTGCCAGCAGCTTAGCTTGGGCAGGCGGGGGACTTATGAACACTGAAGCTTTCTTT
few | TRBJ2-3 | TRBV6-4 | NA | CASSDSGGSTDTQYF | TGTGCCAGCAGTGACTCTGGGGGGAGCACAGATACGCAGTATTTT
NA | TRBJ2-2 | TRBV29-1 | TRBD1 | CSVEGLDRGHTGELFF | TGCAGCGTTGAAGGGCTGGACAGGGGGCACACCGGGGAGCTGTTTTTT
NA | TRBJ2-4 | TRBV5-1 | TRBD2 | CASSFGGGKNIQYF | TGCGCCAGCAGCTTCGGCGGGGGCAAAAACATTCAGTACTTC
NA | TRBJ2-7 | TRBV29-1 | TRBD1 | CSVRPRDRSYEQYF | TGCAGCGTTCGTCCTCGGGACAGGAGCTACGAGCAGTACTTC
NA | TRBJ2-7 | TRBV10-3 | TRBD2 | CAISERLAGDMYEQYF | TGTGCCATCAGTGAAAGACTAGCGGGAGATATGTACGAGCAGTACTTC
NA | TRBJ1-1 | TRBV5-1 | NA | CASSWAQGQNTEAFF | TGCGCCAGCAGCTGGGCCCAGGGGCAGAACACTGAAGCTTTCTTT
NA | TRBJ1-4 | TRBV6-5 | NA | CASSYSRTNEKLFF | TGTGCCAGCAGTTACTCGAGAACTAATGAAAAACTGTTTTTT
NA | TRBJ1-1 | TRBV4-1 | TRBD1 | CASSQWDRATEAFF | TGCGCCAGCAGCCAGTGGGACAGGGCCACTGAAGCTTTCTTT
NA | TRBJ1-5 | TRBV19 | NA | CASSMDRQRNQPQHF | TGTGCCAGTAGTATGGACCGACAGCGCAATCAGCCCCAGCATTTT
NA | TRBJ2-7 | TRBV28 | TRBD2 | CASSKMTSSGYEQYF | TGTGCCAGCAGTAAAATGACTAGCTCAGGCTACGAGCAGTACTTC
NA | TRBJ1-4 | TRBV15 | TRBD1 | CATSRDGDRANEKLFF | TGTGCCACCAGCAGAGATGGGGACAGGGCTAATGAAAAACTGTTTTTT
NA | TRBJ2-5 | TRBV28 | NA | CASRAGKETQYF | TGTGCCAGTAGGGCGGGAAAGGAGACCCAGTACTTC
NA | TRBJ1-1 | TRBV19 | NA | CASRKRGSTEAFF | TGTGCCAGTAGGAAACGAGGGAGCACTGAAGCTTTCTTT
NA | TRBJ1-2 | TRBV6-5 | NA | CASSPFGVNYGYTF | TGTGCCAGCAGCCCCTTCGGGGTGAACTATGGCTACACCTTC
NA | TRBJ1-5 | TRBV15 | NA | CATSGGYNQPQHF | TGTGCCACCAGTGGGGGCTACAATCAGCCCCAGCATTTT
NA | TRBJ1-2 | TRBV6-4 | NA | CASSDSPEQGYGYTF | TGTGCCAGCAGTGACTCCCCTGAACAGGGATATGGCTACACCTTC
NA | TRBJ1-1 | TRBV7-9 | NA | CASSLLSLRYTEAFF | TGTGCCAGCAGCTTATTATCACTCCGATACACTGAAGCTTTCTTT
NA | TRBJ1-2 | TRBV4-1 | TRBD1 | CASSQAGTGGLGYTF | TGCGCCAGCAGCCAGGCCGGGACAGGGGGACTCGGCTACACCTTC
few | TRBJ1-5 | TRBV15 | NA | CATSRDLGQAQPQHF | TGTGCCACCAGCAGAGATCTTGGGCAGGCTCAGCCCCAGCATTTT
NA | TRBJ2-2 | TRBV7-9 | NA | CASPYRPGQNTGELFF | TGTGCCAGCCCCTATCGCCCGGGACAGAACACCGGGGAGCTGTTTTTT